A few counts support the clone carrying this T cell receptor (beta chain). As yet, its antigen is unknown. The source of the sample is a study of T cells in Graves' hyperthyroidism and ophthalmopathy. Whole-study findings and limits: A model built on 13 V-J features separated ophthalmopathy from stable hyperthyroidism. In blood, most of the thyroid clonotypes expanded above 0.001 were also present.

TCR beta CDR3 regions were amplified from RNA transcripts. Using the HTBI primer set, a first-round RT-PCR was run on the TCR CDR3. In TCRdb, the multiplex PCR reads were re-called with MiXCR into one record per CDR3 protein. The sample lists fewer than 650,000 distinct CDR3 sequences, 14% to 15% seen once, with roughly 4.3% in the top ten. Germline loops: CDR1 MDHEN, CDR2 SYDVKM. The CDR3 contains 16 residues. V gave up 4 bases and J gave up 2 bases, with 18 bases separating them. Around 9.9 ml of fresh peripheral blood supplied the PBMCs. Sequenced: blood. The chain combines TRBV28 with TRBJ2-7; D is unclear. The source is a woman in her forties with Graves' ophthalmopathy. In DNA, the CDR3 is TGTGCCAGCAGTTCCCCACGGGCAGCCCATACCTACGAGCAGTACTTC. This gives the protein CASSSPRAAHTYEQYF.